These 15 T cell receptor beta chains share one sample of origin, sequenced in a study of blood T cell repertoires in COVID-19. Some clones are missing from TCRdb's copy, which holds only in-frame ones; the method was immunoSEQ multiplex PCR. The profile shows over 35,000 clones, roughly four fifths of them singletons. Sequencing was done on a sample of peripheral blood. The receptors derive from a man aged 35 to 55 with active or convalescent COVID-19.

J is TRBJ2-1 and V is TRBV5-4; D ambiguous. V lost 7 bases and J 2 bases, leaving 10 bases between the germline ends. Germline V lookup: CDR1 SGHNT, CDR2 YYREEE (reference sequence). The CDR3 totals 13 residues. The CDR3 region has the DNA TGTGCCAGCGCGGCGGAAACCTACAATGAGCAGTTCTTC. Amino acids: CASAAETYNEQFF.

This clone occurred once. V and J are TRBV9 and TRBJ1-1; TRBD1 matches at 9 bases. CDR1 SGDLS and CDR2 YYNGEE come from the germline V gene. V dropped 4 bases and J dropped 5; count of bases not matched to a gene: 3. CDR3 length: 13 residues. CDR3 DNA sequence: TGTGCCAGCAGCCCGGGGACAGGGACTGAAGCTTTCTTT. This translates into CASSPGTGTEAFF.

In its sample, this clone was seen once. This rearrangement joins TRBV29-1 to TRBJ1-1; possible D gene TRBD1, 5 bases. The CDR3 runs 11 residues. V shed 3 bases and J shed 11 bases, with 13 bases lying between them. Per germline, CDR1 SQVTM and CDR2 ANQGSEA. The CDR3 reads CSVELQGTAFF. The CDR3 nucleotides are TGCAGCGTTGAGCTTCAGGGTACGGCTTTCTTT.

The chain carries TRBV3-1 (or the pseudogene TRBV3-2) and TRBJ2-4; D may be TRBD1 (6 bases). The CDR3 is made up of 12 amino acids. V lost 5 bases, J lost 10 bases, and 12 bases lay in between. CDR1 and CDR2 (germline): LGHDT, YNNKEL (reference sequence). The CDR3 sequence: CASSYRDRIQYF. Written as DNA, the CDR3 is TGTGCCAGCAGCTACAGGGACCGGATTCAGTACTTC.

This clone was observed a few times. The rearrangement uses TRBV30 and TRBJ2-7; D ambiguous. There are 13 residues in the CDR3. The germline V gene encodes CDR1 GTSNPN and CDR2 SVGIG (reference sequence). V shed 2 bases and J shed 3 bases, with 11 bases lying between them. The CDR3 sequence is CAWSIRHFYEQYF. CDR3 DNA sequence: TGTGCCTGGAGTATTAGACACTTCTACGAGCAGTACTTC.

The chain uses TRBV11-3 and TRBJ2-1; D remains ambiguous. Germline assignment: CDR1 SGHNT and CDR2 YENEEA. The CDR3 has 14 residues. V was pared by 6 bases and J by 1 base, with 10 bases between. The CDR3 is CASSSAISYNEQFF. The CDR3, as DNA: TGTGCCAGCAGTTCAGCGATTTCCTACAATGAGCAGTTCTTC.

This clone was detected a few times. This sequence joins TRBV2 and TRBJ2-1; 8 bases agree with TRBD1. The germline gives CDR1 SNHLY, CDR2 FYNNEI. Unmatched junction bases numbered 6, after V lost 4 bases and J lost 10 bases. This CDR3 is 13 amino acids long. CDR3 region: CASSAGQGVEQFF. CDR3 nucleotides: TGTGCCAGCAGTGCTGGACAGGGAGTCGAGCAGTTCTTC.

As concerns this clone: This CDR3 is missing its conserved last phenylalanine or tryptophan, likely due to a read error. It is unclear where the CDR3 begins or ends on the DNA, so no DNA is shown, and the CDR3 is as TCRdb lists it. V gene TRBV3-1 (or the pseudogene TRBV3-2) combines with J gene TRBJ1-6; the table's D call, TRBD1, has no DNA check behind it. The germline V gene encodes CDR1 LGHDT and CDR2 YNNKEL (reference sequence). A total of 8 residues make up the CDR3, ends included. The CDR3 is CASSQDKV.

The rearrangement links TRBV5-1 to TRBJ2-7, with a weak D call TRBD2 (7 bases). The ends were cut back, 7 bases at V and 1 base at J, with 15 bases in the middle. The CDR3 is 14 residues long. Germline V lookup: CDR1 SGHRS, CDR2 YFSETQ. The CDR3 is CASFGGPGSYEQYF. CDR3 bases: TGCGCCAGCTTCGGGGGGCCCGGGTCCTACGAGCAGTACTTC. Using reference TRBV5-1 and TRBJ2-7 for the parts outside the CDR3, the full variable domain is KAGVTQTPRYLIKTRGQQVTLSCSPISGHRSVSWYQQTPGQGLQFLFEYFSETQRNKGNFPGRFSGRQFSNSRSEMNVSTLELGDSALYLCASFGGPGSYEQYFGPGTRLTVT.

This clone showed up just a few times. This rearrangement joins TRBV6-5 to TRBJ1-5; possibly TRBD1 for D (6 bases). The CDR3 sequence is 15 residues long. Per germline, CDR1 MNHEY and CDR2 SVGAGI. Deletions cut 7 bases from V and 2 bases from J, with 15 bases between. CDR3 loop: CASTTHRQGNQPQHF. The CDR3 DNA follows: TGTGCCAGCACCACCCACCGACAGGGCAATCAGCCCCAGCATTTT.

The chain joins TRBV4-1 to TRBJ2-3; 10 bases are shared with TRBD1. Germline-derived CDR1 and CDR2 are MGHRA and YSYEKL. CDR3 length: 16 residues. J gave up 4 bases and V 4 bases, and 8 bases lay outside the gene matches. CDR3 amino acids: CASSRTKTGGSDTQYF. The CDR3 coding sequence is TGCGCCAGCAGCCGTACTAAGACAGGGGGCTCAGATACGCAGTATTTT.

V usage is TRBV30 and J usage is TRBJ2-1; D is possibly TRBD1 (6 bases). Germline V gene lookup returns CDR1 GTSNPN and CDR2 SVGIG (reference sequence). The CDR3 extends over 13 amino acids. Between the trimmed V and J ends, which lost 3 bases and 6 bases, there was a span of 12 bases. The chain's CDR3 is CAWSGQKVNEQFF. CDR3 coding DNA: TGTGCCTGGAGCGGACAGAAGGTCAATGAGCAGTTCTTC.

This clone was seen just once. This chain connects TRBV7-9 to TRBJ2-1; no firm D call. CDR3 length: 15 residues. In germline, CDR1 is SEHNR, CDR2 FQNEAQ (reference sequence). Trimming removed 5 bases from V and 3 bases from J, with 14 bases in between. This chain's CDR3 is CASSHSRSYYNEQFF. The CDR3 DNA is TGTGCCAGCAGCCACAGCAGGTCCTACTACAATGAGCAGTTCTTC.

This clone was seen just once. The gene calls are TRBV5-1 and TRBJ2-5, with a weak D call TRBD1 (5 bases). This CDR3 is 14 amino acids long. CDR1 is SGHRS, CDR2 YFSETQ, per germline. V lost 1 base and J lost 5, with 12 bases in between. CDR3 in DNA: TGCGCCAGCAGCTTGAGCGCAGGGTGGGAGACCCAGTACTTC. Translation gives CASSLSAGWETQYF.

The CDR3 DNA reads as TGTGCCAGCAGTCCGACAACCTCTAGCTCGCAGTTCTTC. It codes for CASSPTTSSSQFF. The chain couples TRBV6-5 to TRBJ2-1; D perhaps matches TRBD2 (5 bases). Per germline, CDR1 MNHEY and CDR2 SVGAGI. The V end was cut by 5 bases, the J end by 12 bases, with 17 bases between. The CDR3 is 13 amino acids.